These 11 T cell receptor beta chains were all obtained from the same sample, sequenced in a study of blood T cell repertoires in COVID-19. Profiled with immunoSEQ multiplex PCR; TCRdb holds only in-frame clones, not every one. The sample records about 170,000 clones, about 83% being singletons. The sample consisted of peripheral blood. The receptor source for this set is a woman aged 80 or over with COVID-19, enrolled during active disease.

This chain links TRBV30 with TRBJ2-3; no definite D call. V lost 6 bases and J 0 bases, leaving 10 bases between the germline ends. CDR3 size: 13 residues. Germline CDR1 GTSNPN, CDR2 SVGIG (reference sequence). This CDR3 reads CACSPGSTDTQYF. The CDR3 nucleotides are TGTGCCTGTTCACCCGGGAGCACAGATACGCAGTATTTT.

The chain uses TRBV19 and TRBJ2-2; 8 positions match TRBD2. This CDR3 has 15 amino acids. J lost 7 bases, V lost 4 bases, and 8 bases had no gene match. Per the germline V gene, CDR1 is LNHDA and CDR2 is SQIVND (reference sequence). The CDR3 spells CASSRTGGPLGELFF. In DNA, the CDR3 is TGTGCCAGTAGTAGAACGGGAGGGCCACTCGGGGAGCTGTTTTTT.

V is TRBV7-3 and J is TRBJ2-6, with 11 bases aligning to TRBD2. Germline V lookup: CDR1 SGHTA, CDR2 FQGTGA. V shed 1 base and J 0 bases; nucleotides not matched to a gene: 14. The CDR3 sequence is 22 residues long. CDR3 residues: CASSLKASGGTHLFSGANVLTF. CDR3 nucleotides: TGTGCCAGCAGCTTAAAGGCTAGCGGGGGGACCCACCTCTTCTCTGGGGCCAACGTCCTGACTTTC.

This chain joins TRBV14 and TRBJ1-1, with no clear D. V lost 3 bases, J lost 7 bases, and 15 bases lay in between. CDR3 length: 14 residues. Germline CDR1 SGHDN, CDR2 FVKESK. In DNA, the CDR3 is TGTGCCAGCAGCCATAAAGGCGGCACGGGTGAAGCTTTCTTT. Translated: CASSHKGGTGEAFF.

About this clone: Possible read error: a much larger clone is one base away. The chain joins TRBV9 to TRBJ2-7; 10 positions match TRBD2. The CDR3 totals 12 residues. CDR1 and CDR2 (germline): SGDLS, YYNGEE. In DNA, the CDR3 is TGTGCCCGCAGCGGGGGGGGCTACGAGCAGTACTTC. It translates to CARSGGGYEQYF.

CDR3 sequence reads: CASSYRTGTTSNQPQHF. CDR3 nucleotides: TGTGCCAGCAGTTACAGAACCGGGACAACCTCGAATCAGCCCCAGCATTTT. V usage is TRBV6-2 or TRBV6-3 and J usage is TRBJ1-5, with a possible D match to TRBD1 (6 bases). Germline V lookup: CDR1 MNHEY, CDR2 SVGEGT. The V gene lost 2 bases and the J gene lost 4 bases, with 18 bases spanning the gap. CDR3 size: 17 residues.

This chain joins TRBV5-1 and TRBJ2-5; 8 positions match TRBD2. This CDR3 has 13 residues. CDR1 and CDR2 (germline): SGHRS, YFSETQ. Trimming removed 3 bases from V and 4 bases from J; junction bases left unmatched: 2. The CDR3 sequence is CASSSGLAETQYF. The DNA for the CDR3 is TGCGCCAGCAGCTCCGGACTAGCAGAGACCCAGTACTTC.

This clone has only one observation. The chain is built from TRBV24-1 and TRBJ2-2, with TRBD1 matching over 10 bases. The V gene's germline CDR1 is KGHDR and CDR2 SFDVKD. The V and J ends lost 4 bases and 6 bases, in that order; junction bases with no gene match: 7. The CDR3 has 16 residues. The chain's CDR3 is CATSETGTGVAGELFF. CDR3 nucleotide sequence: TGTGCCACCAGTGAAACCGGGACAGGGGTGGCCGGGGAGCTGTTTTTT.

The V and J genes are TRBV5-4 and TRBJ2-2; TRBD1 agrees at 11 bases. Trimming cost V 3 bases and J 6 bases; bases outside gene matches: 7. This CDR3 is built from 16 residues. CDR1 and CDR2 (germline): SGHNT, YYREEE (reference sequence). CDR3 sequence (DNA): TGTGCCAGCAGCTCAGGACAGGGGGCATCATCCGGGGAGCTGTTTTTT. Its translation: CASSSGQGASSGELFF.

The chain links TRBV5-1 to TRBJ2-7; D gene uncertain. There are 13 residues in the CDR3. Germline lookup yields CDR1 SGHRS and CDR2 YFSETQ. The V and J ends lost 2 bases and 2 bases respectively, with 8 bases between them. The CDR3 DNA follows: TGCGCCAGCAGCTTAACAAACACCTACGAGCAGTACTTC. Its translation: CASSLTNTYEQYF.

The V call is TRBV20-1, the J call TRBJ2-3; 7 bases agree with TRBD1. The V and J ends lost 4 bases and 4 bases, in that order; junction bases with no gene match: 5. From germline, CDR1 is DFQATT and CDR2 SNEGSKA (reference sequence). This CDR3 spans 13 amino acids. The CDR3 reads CSAIDRVADTQYF. CDR3 sequence (DNA): TGCAGTGCTATTGACAGGGTCGCAGATACGCAGTATTTT.